This T cell receptor beta chain was identified in a study of cytomegalovirus exposure and HLA in healthy donors. CDR1 is MNHEY and CDR2 is SVGAGI in the germline V gene. V was shortened by 1 base and J by 7 bases, with 17 bases between the two germline ends. This CDR3 region has 16 residues. The PCR had 60 Vbeta and 13 Jbeta primers. The data were produced by immunoSEQ multiplex PCR, yet TCRdb's version contains in-frame clones alone and is incomplete. The sample contains about 190,000 clones, 75% to 80% of which appear only once. Regarding the study as a whole: Common viral pathogens were later found to be apparently linked to several of the most significant clusters.

Of note for this clone: Its antigen is not identified.

The J gene is TRBJ1-5, the V gene TRBV6-5; possible D gene TRBD1, 5 bases. The sequencing sample was made of PBMCs. This sequence originates from a young woman in good health and CMV-seropositive. CDR3 in DNA: TGTGCCAGCAGTTACTACAACAGACCAGGGTGGCAGCCCCAGCATTTT. Translating gives CASSYYNRPGWQPQHF.